This entry lists 25 T cell receptor beta chains sequenced from one sample in a study of shared clonotypes between healthy human individuals. TCRdb keeps only in-frame clones here, not all; method: immunoSEQ multiplex PCR. The sample carries over a million clones, approximately 78% recorded once. Sequencing was done on a sample of memory CD4+ T cells from PBMCs. Sample subset: CD45RA-negative fraction. These receptors came from a man aged 18 to 30 in good health. Some clones in this sample may be carry-over from other donors' samples.

This clone has only one observation. V usage is TRBV7-5 and J usage is TRBJ1-4. TRBV7-5 is a known pseudogene. This CDR3 is 12 amino acids long. The chain's CDR3 is CARSLAGRRLFF. CDR3 nucleotides: TGTGCCAGAAGCTTAGCGGGGCGCCGGCTGTTTTTT.

The chain joins TRBV9 to TRBJ2-4, with D possibly TRBD1 on 6 matching bases. The germline V gene has CDR1 SGDLS and CDR2 YYNGEE. Trimming stripped 4 bases from V and 5 bases from J, with 13 bases between. The CDR3 has 14 residues. CDR3 in amino acids: CASSFDRFQNIQYF. The CDR3 DNA reads TGTGCCAGCAGCTTTGACAGGTTCCAAAACATTCAGTACTTC.

This chain links TRBV5-8 with TRBJ2-3; D not certain. Trimming took off 0 bases at V and 2 bases at J, with 7 bases between the two ends. This CDR3 contains 14 residues. The germline CDR1 and CDR2 sequences are SGHTS and YDEGEE. Here the CDR3 reads CASSLGPATDTQYF. CDR3 sequence (DNA): TGTGCCAGCAGCTTGGGGCCAGCCACAGATACGCAGTATTTT.

This clone was counted between two and nine times. The rearrangement links TRBV5-1 to TRBJ2-5; no reliable D call. CDR1 and CDR2 (germline): SGHRS, YFSETQ. The CDR3 contains 15 residues. V dropped 4 bases and J dropped 1 base, with 14 bases sitting between them. CDR3 nucleotides: TGCGCCAGCAGCACCGAGATAGCCGTCCAAGAGACCCAGTACTTC. This encodes CASSTEIAVQETQYF.

This chain uses TRBV7-9 with TRBJ2-1; no clear D gene. Trimming took off 7 bases at V and 7 bases at J, with 14 bases between the two ends. The CDR3 runs to 13 residues. Looked up from germline, CDR1 is SEHNR and CDR2 is FQNEAQ (reference sequence). The CDR3 here is CASTSPHSNEQFF. As DNA, the CDR3 is TGTGCCAGCACCTCCCCCCACAGTAATGAGCAGTTCTTC.

As to this clone: This likely traces to a read error, being one base from a far larger clone. V usage is TRBV7-9 and J usage is TRBJ1-5, with D possibly matching TRBD1 (5 bases). V was clipped by 7 bases and J by 8 bases, with 15 bases between them. There are 13 residues in the CDR3. CDR1 is SEHNR and CDR2 is FQNEAQ in the germline V gene (reference sequence). CDR3 region: CASNPRGAEPQHF. CDR3 nucleotide sequence: TGTGCCAGCAACCCGCGGGGCGCGGAGCCCCAGCATTTT.

The chain employs TRBV29-1 and TRBJ1-2; 7 nucleotides match TRBD1. Germline assignment: CDR1 SQVTM and CDR2 ANQGSEA. Trimming removed 7 bases from V and 7 bases from J; junction bases left unmatched: 9. This CDR3 is 12 amino acids long. Here the CDR3 DNA reads TGCAGCGCAAACCTCAGGGGGTCTGGCTACACCTTC. Its translation: CSANLRGSGYTF.

The chain is built from TRBV5-4 and TRBJ2-7; TRBD1 agrees at 9 bases. The CDR3 is 15 residues long. Germline V CDR1 and CDR2: SGHNT, YYREEE (reference sequence). Losses at the gene ends were 2 bases for V and 5 bases for J; bases not matched to a gene: 8. For the CDR3, the DNA is TGTGCCAGCAGCTTTGATGGACAGGGGTTCAACGAGCAGTACTTC. This sequence encodes CASSFDGQGFNEQYF.

V usage is TRBV6-5 and J usage is TRBJ2-3; D is unresolved. Between the trimmed V and J ends, which lost 0 bases and 2 bases, there was a span of 6 bases. CDR3 size: 14 residues. CDR1 MNHEY and CDR2 SVGAGI come from the germline V gene. The CDR3 coding sequence is TGTGCCAGCAGTTACTCGTGGGACACAGATACGCAGTATTTT. Its translation is CASSYSWDTDTQYF.

The rearrangement uses TRBV7-6 and TRBJ2-3, with D maybe TRBD1 (6 bases). The length of the CDR3 is 14 residues. Per germline, CDR1 SGHVS and CDR2 FNYEAQ. The germline V and J ends were trimmed by 4 bases and 6 bases, with 14 bases remaining between them. The CDR3 DNA reads TGTGCCAGCAGCTCTTTAGCGAGGGGGGATACGCAGTATTTT. It translates to CASSSLARGDTQYF. The entire variable domain, with the rest obtained from reference TRBV7-6 and TRBJ2-3, is as follows: GAGVSQSPRYKVTKRGQDVALRCDPISGHVSLYWYRQALGQGPEFLTYFNYEAQQDKSGLPNDRFSAERPEGSISTLTIQRTEQRDSAMYRCASSSLARGDTQYFGPGTRLTVL.

This chain links TRBV18 with TRBJ1-1, with D hard to call. The ends were cut back, 2 bases at V and 1 base at J, with 14 bases in the middle. CDR1 is KGHSH and CDR2 is LQKENI in the germline V gene. This CDR3 comprises 16 residues. The DNA for the CDR3 is TGTGCCAGCTCACCAGACCGCCCTAGCGGGAACACTGAAGCTTTCTTT. Residues: CASSPDRPSGNTEAFF.

Regarding this clone: This same CDR3 is encoded by further DNA sequences in the sample. The rearrangement links TRBV28 to TRBJ2-5; the D is unclear. The V gene's germline CDR1 is MDHEN and CDR2 SYDVKM. The length of the CDR3 is 13 residues. Trimming took off 3 bases at V and 1 base at J, with 6 bases between the two ends. CDR3 protein: CASSLSSQETQYF. The CDR3 DNA follows: TGTGCCAGCAGTTTGTCCAGCCAAGAGACCCAGTACTTC.

The chain couples TRBV2 to TRBJ2-1; no clear D gene. Trimming shortened V by 5 bases and J by 0 bases, and 8 bases separated the two germline ends. CDR3 length: 14 residues. The germline V gene has CDR1 SNHLY and CDR2 FYNNEI. For the CDR3, the DNA is TGTGCCAGCAGTCTAGATAGCTCCTACAATGAGCAGTTCTTC. It is translated as CASSLDSSYNEQFF.

The chain couples TRBV29-1 to TRBJ1-2; no clear D gene. The V end was cut by 6 bases, the J end by 4 bases, with 15 bases between. This CDR3 has 13 residues. In germline, CDR1 is SQVTM, CDR2 ANQGSEA. In nucleotides, the CDR3 is TGCAGCGTCATGACGTCAGGTGGCTATGGCTACACCTTC. Protein: CSVMTSGGYGYTF.

The chain has TRBV5-1 and TRBJ2-1, with D unresolved. Germline lookup yields CDR1 SGHRS and CDR2 YFSETQ. This CDR3 spans 15 amino acids. Trimming pared 4 bases from V and 0 bases from J, leaving 11 bases between. This chain's CDR3 is CASSPFPHSYNEQFF. The CDR3 DNA reads TGCGCCAGCAGCCCCTTTCCACACTCCTACAATGAGCAGTTCTTC. Full variable domain (missing parts from reference TRBV5-1 and TRBJ2-1): KAGVTQTPRYLIKTRGQQVTLSCSPISGHRSVSWYQQTPGQGLQFLFEYFSETQRNKGNFPGRFSGRQFSNSRSEMNVSTLELGDSALYLCASSPFPHSYNEQFFGPGTRLTVL.

The chain carries TRBV18 and TRBJ1-3; 7 bases map to TRBD1. The trim removed 3 bases at V and 0 bases at J, leaving 2 bases unmatched. Germline assignment: CDR1 KGHSH and CDR2 LQKENI. This CDR3 spans 15 amino acids. CDR3 in DNA: TGTGCCAGCTCACCGCGGACAGGCTCTGGAAACACCATATATTTT. It encodes CASSPRTGSGNTIYF.

This chain links TRBV2 with TRBJ1-5; TRBD1 aligns across 7 bases. The CDR3 extends over 15 amino acids. Germline trimming cut 7 bases from V and 0 bases from J; bases unmatched to any gene: 6. Germline V gives CDR1 SNHLY, CDR2 FYNNEI. The CDR3 DNA is TGTGCCAGCAATCAGGGGGGATATAGCAATCAGCCCCAGCATTTT. It specifies CASNQGGYSNQPQHF.

The chain combines TRBV6-6 with TRBJ2-6; D is uncertain. This CDR3 is built from 15 residues. Trimming pared 2 bases from V and 4 bases from J, leaving 9 bases between. CDR1 and CDR2 from the germline V gene are MNHNY and SVGAGI (reference sequence). CDR3 DNA: TGTGCCAGCAGTTACGTATCTTCCGGGGCCAACGTCCTGACTTTC. Protein sequence: CASSYVSSGANVLTF.

V and J are TRBV7-2 and TRBJ1-2; D gene unclear. CDR3 size: 14 residues. Germline CDR1 is SGHTA and CDR2 is FQGNSA. Trimming removed 3 bases from V and 8 bases from J, with 16 bases in between. CDR3 DNA: TGTGCCAGCAGCTTCCGGGCCCTCCGGGCCGGCTACACCTTC. Translation gives CASSFRALRAGYTF.

The genes are TRBV10-3 and TRBJ2-1; no definite D call. Trimming took 2 bases from V and 10 from J, leaving 6 bases between them. CDR1 is ENHRY and CDR2 is SYGVKD in the germline V gene. There are 11 residues in the CDR3. The CDR3 spells CAISEEAEQFF. CDR3 sequence (DNA): TGTGCCATCAGTGAGGAGGCGGAGCAGTTCTTC.

With respect to this clone: Other DNA sequences of this sample code for an identical CDR3. The J gene is TRBJ2-7, the V gene TRBV5-1, with TRBD2 matching over 7 bases. CDR1 and CDR2 from the germline V gene are SGHRS and YFSETQ. After removal of 0 bases from V and 3 bases from J, the junction contained 3 bases not matched to a gene. There are 14 residues in the CDR3. The CDR3 bases are TGCGCCAGCAGCTTGGTGGGCGGGAGCTACGAGCAGTACTTC. It encodes CASSLVGGSYEQYF.

This chain connects TRBV11-3 to TRBJ2-1; TRBD1 matches at 9 bases. The germline V gene has CDR1 SGHNT and CDR2 YENEEA. Trimming removed 4 bases from V and 10 bases from J; junction bases left unmatched: 5. The CDR3 extends over 13 amino acids. CDR3 sequence (DNA): TGTGCCAGCAGCTCCCACAGGGGGCGGGAGCAGTTCTTC. Amino acids: CASSSHRGREQFF.

V and J are TRBV2 and TRBJ2-3; D is undetermined. This CDR3 is 13 amino acids long. CDR1 is SNHLY and CDR2 is FYNNEI in the germline V gene. Trimming stripped 4 bases from V and 4 bases from J, with 9 bases between. The chain's CDR3 is CASSADMADTQYF. The DNA of the CDR3 is TGTGCCAGCAGTGCAGATATGGCAGATACGCAGTATTTT. Using reference TRBV2 and TRBJ2-3 for the parts outside the CDR3, the full variable domain is EPEVTQTPSHQVTQMGQEVILRCVPISNHLYFYWYRQILGQKVEFLVSFYNNEISEKSEIFDDQFSVERPDGSNFTLKIRSTKLEDSAMYFCASSADMADTQYFGPGTRLTVL.

CDR3 sequence: CASSLPGQGAGEQYF. DNA for the CDR3: TGTGCCAGCAGTTTACCGGGACAGGGGGCGGGCGAGCAGTACTTC. This sequence joins TRBV28 and TRBJ2-7; 12 bases map to TRBD1. CDR1 and CDR2 (germline): MDHEN, SYDVKM. This CDR3 region has 15 residues. V gave up 2 bases and J gave up 6 bases; unmatched junction bases: 5.

This clone was counted at least ten times. The V and J genes are TRBV9 and TRBJ1-1; D remains ambiguous. Germline values: CDR1 SGDLS, CDR2 YYNGEE. Trimming pared 0 bases from V and 1 base from J, leaving 10 bases between. The CDR3 is 15 residues long. CDR3 nucleotide sequence: TGTGCCAGCAGCGTAGAAGAACGACAGAACACTGAAGCTTTCTTT. Protein product: CASSVEERQNTEAFF.